In this sample, the clone carrying this T cell receptor beta chain turned up many times. The antigen remains undetermined. V dropped 3 bases and J dropped 5 bases, with 8 bases sitting between them. This CDR3 has 13 amino acids. The entry originates in a study of CD8 T cells in ankylosing spondylitis. Study-wide findings and caveats: Eight highly homologous variants made up a TCR beta motif, and this motif appeared characteristic of ankylosing spondylitis blood. Reactive arthritis synovial fluid and blood were previously reported to contain some motif variants. Reported data indicate significant enrichment of disease-linked clones within matched ankylosing spondylitis synovial fluid.

TCRdb used MiXCR to reprocess the 5' RACE reads, holding one entry per CDR3 protein. The sample contains roughly 100,000 distinct CDR3 sequences, 8% to 10% of which appear only once. The chain joins TRBV12-3 or TRBV12-4 to TRBJ1-5; no definite D call. This clonotype originated in a male donor with ankylosing spondylitis or in good health (not recorded which). The sample taken for sequencing was blood, either unsorted or a sorted T cell fraction (not recorded which). The CDR3 sequence is CASSFLHDQPQHF. CDR3 bases: TGTGCCAGCAGTTTCCTGCACGATCAGCCCCAGCATTTT.